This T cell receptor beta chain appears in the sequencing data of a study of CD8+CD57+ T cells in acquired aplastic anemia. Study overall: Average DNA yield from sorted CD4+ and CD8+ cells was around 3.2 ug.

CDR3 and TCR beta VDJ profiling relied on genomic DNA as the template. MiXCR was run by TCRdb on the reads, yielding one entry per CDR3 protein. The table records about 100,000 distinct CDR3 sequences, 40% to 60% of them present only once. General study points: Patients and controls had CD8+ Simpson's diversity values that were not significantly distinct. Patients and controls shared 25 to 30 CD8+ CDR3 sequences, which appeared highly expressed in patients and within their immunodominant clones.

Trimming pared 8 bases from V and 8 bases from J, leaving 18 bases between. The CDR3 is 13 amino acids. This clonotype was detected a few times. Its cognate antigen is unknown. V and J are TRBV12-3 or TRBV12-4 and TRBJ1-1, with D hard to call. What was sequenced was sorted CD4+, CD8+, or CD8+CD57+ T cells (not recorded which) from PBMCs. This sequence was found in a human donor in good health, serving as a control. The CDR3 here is CASVPSLSGEAFF. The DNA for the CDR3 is TGTGCCAGCGTACCGTCGTTATCTGGCGAAGCTTTCTTT.